This T cell receptor (beta chain) was sequenced for a study of blood T cells in healthy people across ages. Regarding the study as a whole: The long-lived group displayed more naive CD4+ cells, plus higher diversity, than the aged donors did. Donor CMV infection status was unknown, possibly confounding age-related changes in expanded clonotypes.

As regards this clonotype: Its target is unknown.

The second PCR ran about 6 to 12 cycles with a sample-barcoded 5' primer and J-beta primers. TCRdb redid the calling of the 5' RACE reads with MiXCR, one entry per CDR3 protein. The sample has approximately 800,000 distinct CDR3 sequences, around two thirds seen once; the top ten hold around a quarter. The ends lost 4 bases at V and 5 bases at J; junction bases unmatched: 12. CDR3 length: 17 residues. Germline V lookup: CDR1 MDHEN, CDR2 SYDVKM. The gene calls are TRBV28 and TRBJ2-5; 11 bases line up with TRBD2. This receptor was identified in a man aged 25-45 years in good health. The sample taken for sequencing was blood. Here the CDR3 DNA reads TGTGCCAGCAGTTCCCTACTAGCGGGGGAACCCTTTGAGACCCAGTACTTC. It encodes CASSSLLAGEPFETQYF. Together with reference TRBV28 and TRBJ2-5, the CDR3 gives the full variable domain: DVKVTQSSRYLVKRTGEKVFLECVQDMDHENMFWYRQDPGLGLRLIYFSYDVKMKEKGDIPEGYSVSREKKERFSLILESASTNQTSMYLCASSSLLAGEPFETQYFGPGTRLLVL.